The 18 T cell receptor beta chains presented below share a single source sample, sequenced in a study of blood T cells in healthy people across ages. Then a second PCR, running roughly 7 to 11 cycles, was carried out with a sample-barcoded 5' primer and a J-beta primer mix. TCRdb recomputed calls from the 5' RACE reads with MiXCR, one row per CDR3 protein. The sample includes under 1 million distinct CDR3 sequences, 40% to 50% of them seen just once. Material for sequencing was blood. The origin of the receptors is a man in his 60s in good health.

This chain links TRBV4-3 with TRBJ1-1; D not certain. The CDR3 has 14 amino acids. Trimming removed 0 bases at V and 5 bases at J, with 10 bases between. Germline CDR1 is LGHNA and CDR2 is YSLEER. The CDR3 DNA follows: TGCGCCAGCAGCCAAGAGTCAGTCCGGACTGAAGCTTTCTTT. This translates into CASSQESVRTEAFF.

This sequence joins TRBV7-2 and TRBJ2-3; D is perhaps TRBD2 (5 bases). The CDR3 length is 15 residues. Between the trimmed V and J ends, which lost 5 bases and 2 bases, there was a span of 14 bases. Per the germline V gene, CDR1 is SGHTA and CDR2 is FQGNSA. CDR3 DNA sequence: TGTGCCAGCAGCCTGGGGAGCGTCTTCACAGATACGCAGTATTTT. It specifies CASSLGSVFTDTQYF.

The V gene is TRBV5-5, the J gene TRBJ2-7; D tentatively fits TRBD1 or TRBD2 (5 bases each). This CDR3 spans 12 amino acids. V lost 4 bases, J lost 6 bases, and 11 bases lay in between. Per germline, CDR1 SGHKS and CDR2 YYEKEE (reference sequence). Here the CDR3 DNA reads TGTGCCAGCAGCCCCCCCGGGACCGAGCAGTACTTC. As protein: CASSPPGTEQYF.

This clonotype was picked up many times. The V and J genes are TRBV6-5 and TRBJ2-7, with D possibly being TRBD1 (5 bases). Germline CDR1 reads MNHEY; CDR2 reads SVGAGI. Deletions cut 4 bases from V and 6 bases from J, with 13 bases between. The CDR3 contains 13 residues. Here the CDR3 DNA reads TGTGCCAGCAGTTCAGGGTTGTTAGGCGAGCAGTACTTC. Its protein product is CASSSGLLGEQYF.

This clonotype turned up a few times. The V call is TRBV7-9, the J call TRBJ1-1, with D unclear. The CDR3 sequence is 13 residues long. Trimming took off 4 bases at V and 0 bases at J, with 6 bases between the two ends. CDR1 SEHNR and CDR2 FQNEAQ come from the germline V gene (reference sequence). CDR3 in DNA: TGTGCCAGCAGCTACCCAGTGAACACTGAAGCTTTCTTT. This encodes CASSYPVNTEAFF.

V is TRBV10-2 and J is TRBJ2-1; TRBD1 matches 9 bases. The V gene end was trimmed by 6 bases and the J gene end by 6 bases; junction bases not matched to a gene: 3. The CDR3 is 13 amino acids. Germline assignment: CDR1 WSHSY and CDR2 SAAADI. The CDR3 coding sequence is TGCGCCAGCAGGGGGACAGGGTCCAATGAGCAGTTCTTC. Translating it yields CASRGTGSNEQFF.

This clonotype turned up a few times. The chain is built from TRBV7-2 and TRBJ1-2; possible D gene TRBD1, 6 bases. V was shortened by 2 bases and J by 6 bases, with 10 bases between the two germline ends. The CDR3 is 13 amino acids. Germline assignment: CDR1 SGHTA and CDR2 FQGNSA. Here the CDR3 reads CASSLRRGDGYTF. CDR3 DNA sequence: TGTGCCAGCAGCTTACGCAGGGGAGATGGCTACACCTTC.

The chain couples TRBV6-5 to TRBJ1-3; unclear D gene. V was shortened by 5 bases and J by 3 bases, with 11 bases between the two germline ends. The CDR3 extends over 14 amino acids. Germline lookup yields CDR1 MNHEY and CDR2 SVGAGI. The CDR3 nucleotides are TGTGCCAGCAGTCCCTCGGGTCATGGAAACACCATATATTTT. Encoded protein: CASSPSGHGNTIYF.

The chain links TRBV4-1 to TRBJ1-2; 8 bases agree with TRBD1. Germline trimming cut 3 bases from V and 8 bases from J; bases unmatched to any gene: 8. Looked up from germline, CDR1 is MGHRA and CDR2 is YSYEKL. The CDR3 length is 14 residues. The CDR3 region has the DNA TGCGCCAGCAGCCAGTCGGACAGGGCGGAGGGCTACACCTTC. The encoded protein is CASSQSDRAEGYTF.

With respect to this clonotype: Possible read error: a much larger clone is one base away. The rearrangement uses TRBV4-3 and TRBJ2-7, with D hard to call. The CDR3 runs 15 residues. Germline V gives CDR1 LGHNA, CDR2 YSLEER. Written as DNA, the CDR3 is TGCGCCGGCAGCCAAGCTCTAGAGATAAGCTACGAGCAGTACTTC. This gives the protein CAGSQALEISYEQYF.

This clonotype showed up just once. The genes are TRBV12-3 or TRBV12-4 and TRBJ2-3; D might be TRBD1 (6 bases). The CDR3 covers 14 residues. Trimming shortened V by 7 bases and J by 2 bases, and 13 bases separated the two germline ends. The CDR3 protein is CASNVDRFTDTQYF. The CDR3 DNA sequence: TGTGCCAGCAATGTGGACAGATTCACAGATACGCAGTATTTT.

V is TRBV20-1 and J is TRBJ2-5; TRBD1 matches 9 bases. The V and J ends lost 6 bases and 4 bases, in that order; junction bases with no gene match: 6. The CDR3 has 13 amino acids. Germline loops: CDR1 DFQATT, CDR2 SNEGSKA (reference sequence). Written as DNA, the CDR3 is TGCAGTGCCGGAACGGACAGGGGAGAGACCCAGTACTTC. Encoded protein: CSAGTDRGETQYF.

The V call is TRBV7-9, the J call TRBJ2-3, with D possibly TRBD1 on 6 matching bases. The V end was cut by 5 bases, the J end by 1 base, with 10 bases between. CDR3 length: 14 amino acids. Germline CDR1 SEHNR, CDR2 FQNEAQ (reference sequence). In DNA form, the CDR3 reads TGTGCCAGCAGCCAGGGGATGGGCACAGATACGCAGTATTTT. This gives the protein CASSQGMGTDTQYF.

This clonotype was counted ten times or more. The chain couples TRBV29-1 to TRBJ2-1; TRBD2 is a possible D gene (6 bases). Trimming cost V 3 bases and J 9 bases, with 15 bases left between them. The CDR3 loop spans 13 amino acids. Germline V CDR1 and CDR2: SQVTM, ANQGSEA. CDR3 DNA: TGCAGCGTTGAGTCGGGTGTGGGGGGTGAGCAGTTCTTC. Its protein product is CSVESGVGGEQFF.

The chain links TRBV4-2 to TRBJ2-3; D ambiguous. This CDR3 has 13 residues. Between the trimmed V and J ends, which lost 4 bases and 10 bases, there was a span of 15 bases. Per the germline V gene, CDR1 is LGHNA and CDR2 is YNFKEQ. The CDR3 loop reads CASSPTTVGSQYF. The CDR3 nucleotides read TGTGCCAGCAGCCCGACGACCGTAGGATCGCAGTATTTT.

The J gene is TRBJ2-1, the V gene TRBV4-1, with a possible D match to TRBD1 (6 bases). Germline-derived CDR1 and CDR2 are MGHRA and YSYEKL. The CDR3 contains 17 residues. The ends were cut back, 4 bases at V and 0 bases at J, with 16 bases in the middle. The CDR3 sequence is CASSPPFGGSSYNEQFF. CDR3 coding DNA: TGCGCCAGCAGCCCTCCTTTTGGGGGCAGCTCCTACAATGAGCAGTTCTTC.

This clonotype was seen a handful of times. V usage is TRBV5-4 and J usage is TRBJ2-1; D perhaps matches TRBD2 (7 bases). Germline V gene data show CDR1 as SGHNT and CDR2 as YYREEE (reference sequence). V was pared by 6 bases and J by 7 bases, with 20 bases between. The CDR3 loop spans 15 amino acids. The CDR3 region is CASTREGGVLNEQFF. The CDR3 bases are TGTGCCAGCACCCGGGAAGGGGGGGTTCTGAATGAGCAGTTCTTC.

The chain carries TRBV10-3 and TRBJ1-1; D remains ambiguous. Trimming pared 3 bases from V and 2 bases from J, leaving 10 bases between. Germline loops: CDR1 ENHRY, CDR2 SYGVKD. The CDR3 loop spans 14 amino acids. The CDR3 sequence: CAISEQSYNTEAFF. Written as DNA, the CDR3 is TGTGCCATCAGTGAACAGTCTTACAACACTGAAGCTTTCTTT.